These 27 T cell receptor beta chains were all obtained from the same sample, sequenced in a study of blood T cell repertoires in COVID-19. Assay: immunoSEQ multiplex PCR; the TCRdb copy retains only in-frame clones and omits some. The sample holds some 78,000 clones; more than 80% are singletons and the top ten take around 26%. The source material was peripheral blood. These receptor sequences come from a man aged 45-65 years with active or convalescent COVID-19.

V usage is TRBV3-1 (or the pseudogene TRBV3-2) and J usage is TRBJ2-1; 9 bases are a match to TRBD1. The CDR3 totals 12 residues. The germline CDR1 and CDR2 sequences are LGHDT and YNNKEL (reference sequence). Trimming at V came to 4 bases and at J to 8 bases, leaving 0 bases not matched to a gene. The CDR3 loop is CASSRTGDEQFF. Here the CDR3 DNA reads TGTGCCAGCAGCCGGACAGGGGATGAGCAGTTCTTC.

There are a few counts of this clone. J is TRBJ1-5 and V is TRBV18; 7 positions agree with TRBD1. Germline CDR1 and CDR2: KGHSH and LQKENI. The V gene end was trimmed by 8 bases and the J gene end by 4 bases; junction bases not matched to a gene: 11. The CDR3 covers 15 residues. CDR3 sequence (DNA): TGTGCCAGCACCCCGACAGGGAATAAGAATCAGCCCCAGCATTTT. Its protein is CASTPTGNKNQPQHF.

The V call is TRBV30, the J call TRBJ2-7; a weak D match, TRBD1 (7 bases). The CDR3 sequence is 12 residues long. Trimming removed 5 bases at V and 4 bases at J, with 12 bases between. Per the germline V gene, CDR1 is GTSNPN and CDR2 is SVGIG (reference sequence). Here the CDR3 reads CAWGGTVYEQYF. CDR3 sequence (DNA): TGTGCCTGGGGCGGGACAGTTTACGAGCAGTACTTC.

The rearrangement joins TRBV3-1 (or the pseudogene TRBV3-2) to TRBJ1-1; no definite D call. The germline V gene has CDR1 LGHDT and CDR2 YNNKEL (reference sequence). The V gene lost 1 base and the J gene lost 0 bases, with 9 bases spanning the gap. CDR3 size: 15 residues. This CDR3 is CASSQGQVMNTEAFF. The CDR3 DNA sequence: TGTGCCAGCAGCCAAGGGCAAGTGATGAACACTGAAGCTTTCTTT.

The chain recombines TRBV28 with TRBJ2-4; 10 positions match TRBD1. The CDR3 is made up of 14 amino acids. V lost 5 bases, J lost 7 bases, and 5 bases stayed unmatched. Germline V gives CDR1 MDHEN, CDR2 SYDVKM. CDR3 sequence (DNA): TGTGCCAGCAGTCAGGACAGGGGGGTGAACATTCAGTACTTC. As protein: CASSQDRGVNIQYF.

This clone is a singleton in its sample. The chain is built from TRBV28 and TRBJ1-6, with 7 bases aligning to TRBD1. V lost 6 bases to trimming and J lost 13 bases; unmatched junction nucleotides: 6. This CDR3 has 12 amino acids. CDR1 MDHEN and CDR2 SYDVKM come from the germline V gene. CDR3 in amino acids: CASRRQGGPLHF. CDR3 nucleotide sequence: TGTGCCAGCAGAAGACAGGGCGGTCCCCTCCACTTT.

This rearrangement joins TRBV19 to TRBJ1-5; the D gene is possibly TRBD1 (5 bases). The CDR3 has 17 amino acids. V was clipped by 6 bases and J by 0 bases, with 18 bases between them. Looked up from germline, CDR1 is LNHDA and CDR2 is SQIVND (reference sequence). CDR3 DNA sequence: TGTGCCAGTAGGGTCGGACACGAGAGTTATAGCAATCAGCCCCAGCATTTT. It encodes CASRVGHESYSNQPQHF.

The chain links TRBV6-5 to TRBJ2-7; D uncertain. Germline CDR1 is MNHEY and CDR2 is SVGAGI. This CDR3 spans 13 amino acids. V shed 3 bases and J shed 6 bases, with 12 bases lying between them. CDR3 sequence reads: CASSYGLSGEQYF. The CDR3 DNA follows: TGTGCCAGCAGTTATGGGCTCAGTGGCGAGCAGTACTTC.

This clone was seen only once. The chain links TRBV9 to TRBJ2-2, with 8 bases aligning to TRBD2. Germline loops: CDR1 SGDLS, CDR2 YYNGEE. CDR3 size: 13 residues. V lost 5 bases to trimming and J lost 6 bases; unmatched junction nucleotides: 3. This chain's CDR3 is CASRIAGSGELFF. Written as DNA, the CDR3 is TGTGCCAGCAGAATAGCGGGGTCCGGGGAGCTGTTTTTT.

The CDR3 nucleotides read TGTGCCAGCAGCGATCGGGGACTTTTTTTTCTCTCTGGGGCCAACGTCCTGACTTTC. Residues: CASSDRGLFFLSGANVLTF. The chain carries TRBV5-4 and TRBJ2-6, with D maybe TRBD2 (6 bases). V dropped 4 bases and J dropped 0 bases, with 20 bases sitting between them. The CDR3 covers 19 residues. The germline V gene has CDR1 SGHNT and CDR2 YYREEE (reference sequence). Combining the CDR3 with reference TRBV5-4 and TRBJ2-6 gives the whole variable domain ETGVTQSPTHLIKTRGQQVTLRCSSQSGHNTVSWYQQALGQGPQFIFQYYREEENGRGNFPPRFSGLQFPNYSSELNVNALELDDSALYLCASSDRGLFFLSGANVLTFGAGSRLTVL.

The J gene is TRBJ1-2, the V gene TRBV6-5; 11 nucleotides line up with TRBD1. Germline V lookup: CDR1 MNHEY, CDR2 SVGAGI. V lost 6 bases, J lost 5 bases, and 2 bases stayed unmatched. This CDR3 comprises 13 residues. Written as DNA, the CDR3 is TGTGCCAGCAGAAGGGACAGGGGGTATGGCTACACCTTC. This codes for CASRRDRGYGYTF.

The chain joins TRBV2 to TRBJ1-4; the match to TRBD1 covers 7 bases. Germline values: CDR1 SNHLY, CDR2 FYNNEI. Trimming took 3 bases from V and 10 from J; bases not matched to a gene: 8. This CDR3 contains 14 residues. This CDR3 is CASSDPNRGRKLFF. CDR3 nucleotides: TGTGCCAGCAGTGATCCCAACAGGGGTAGAAAACTGTTTTTT.

This chain connects TRBV6-5 to TRBJ1-4, with D unresolved. V was pared by 0 bases and J by 4 bases, with 12 bases between. This CDR3 has 16 amino acids. In germline, CDR1 is MNHEY, CDR2 SVGAGI. This CDR3 reads CASSYSGTSGNEKLFF. The CDR3 nucleotides are TGTGCCAGCAGTTACTCGGGTACCAGCGGTAATGAAAAACTGTTTTTT.

V gene TRBV28 combines with J gene TRBJ1-4; D is possibly TRBD1 (6 bases). V lost 8 bases and J lost 6, with 16 bases in between. CDR1 MDHEN and CDR2 SYDVKM come from the germline V gene. This CDR3 has 14 amino acids. CDR3 sequence: CASSVGPGDEKLFF. As DNA, the CDR3 is TGTGCCAGCTCCGTGGGGCCAGGGGATGAAAAACTGTTTTTT.

The J gene is TRBJ2-7, the V gene TRBV9; no clear D. Trimming pared 2 bases from V and 0 bases from J, leaving 9 bases between. The CDR3 covers 14 residues. Germline V gene data show CDR1 as SGDLS and CDR2 as YYNGEE. The CDR3 DNA is TGTGCCAGCAGCGTGGGCTTGAGCTCCTACGAGCAGTACTTC. This sequence encodes CASSVGLSSYEQYF.

The rearrangement joins TRBV9 to TRBJ1-2; 7 bases align to TRBD1. The CDR3 contains 14 residues. V was pared by 1 base and J by 4 bases, with 4 bases of the junction left unmatched. Germline-derived CDR1 and CDR2 are SGDLS and YYNGEE. The CDR3 coding sequence is TGTGCCAGCAGCGTACGACAGGGAGGCTATGGCTACACCTTC. The encoded protein is CASSVRQGGYGYTF.

V usage is TRBV28 and J usage is TRBJ2-1; 8 bases line up with TRBD1. The V gene's germline CDR1 is MDHEN and CDR2 SYDVKM. V was pared by 3 bases and J by 8 bases, with 9 bases of the junction left unmatched. The CDR3 consists of 15 residues. The CDR3 DNA reads as TGTGCCAGCAGTTTGGAGGACAGGGATCTGTATGAGCAGTTCTTC. It yields the protein CASSLEDRDLYEQFF.

V usage is TRBV6-5 and J usage is TRBJ2-7, with TRBD1 matching 7 bases. The V gene's germline CDR1 is MNHEY and CDR2 SVGAGI. CDR3 length: 16 residues. Trimming at V came to 0 bases and at J to 7 bases, leaving 12 bases not matched to a gene. The CDR3 spells CASSYSLGGIEIEQYF. The CDR3 bases are TGTGCCAGCAGTTACTCATTAGGGGGCATTGAGATTGAGCAGTACTTC.

This chain joins TRBV21-1 and TRBJ1-5. TRBV21-1 is a recognized pseudogene. This CDR3 has 17 residues. The CDR3 loop reads CASSKANGGKCDQPQHF. The CDR3 DNA reads TGTGCCAGCAGCAAAGCCAACGGCGGGAAGTGCGATCAGCCCCAGCATTTT.

V is TRBV6-2 or TRBV6-3 and J is TRBJ2-7; 7 bases match TRBD1. This CDR3 has 16 residues. Germline CDR1 reads MNHEY; CDR2 reads SVGEGT. With V trimmed by 4 bases and J by 5 bases, 14 bases remained unmatched. The CDR3 protein is CASSSRGPRGPDEQYF. CDR3 bases: TGTGCCAGCAGTTCAAGGGGGCCTAGAGGACCGGACGAGCAGTACTTC.

This clone was seen once. The CDR3 region is CASAGTGNNSPLHF. CDR3 DNA sequence: TGTGCCAGCGCGGGGACAGGGAATAATTCACCCCTCCACTTT. V is TRBV4-2 and J is TRBJ1-6; 9 nucleotides match TRBD1. V was clipped by 8 bases and J by 5 bases; unmatched bases: 4. This CDR3 is 14 amino acids long. CDR1 is LGHNA, CDR2 YNFKEQ, per germline.

The sample holds one count of this clone. The chain couples TRBV3-1 (or the pseudogene TRBV3-2) to TRBJ2-3; perhaps TRBD2 as D (7 bases). The CDR3 extends over 16 amino acids. Trimming removed 1 base at V and 5 bases at J, with 16 bases between. CDR1 and CDR2 (germline): LGHDT, YNNKEL (reference sequence). Written as DNA, the CDR3 is TGTGCCAGCAGCCAAGGGGCGTGGGGGGGCTTAGATACGCAGTATTTT. This translates into CASSQGAWGGLDTQYF.

The chain uses TRBV19 and TRBJ2-3, with TRBD2 matching over 12 bases. V gave up 5 bases and J gave up 1 base; unmatched junction bases: 4. The CDR3 is 16 residues long. Germline-derived CDR1 and CDR2 are LNHDA and SQIVND (reference sequence). The CDR3 bases are TGTGCCAGTAGTCAGACTAGCGGGGGCCGCACAGATACGCAGTATTTT. Translation: CASSQTSGGRTDTQYF.

V usage is TRBV7-2 and J usage is TRBJ1-3; D not certain. The CDR3 has 16 residues. The germline V gene has CDR1 SGHTA and CDR2 FQGNSA. V was trimmed by 0 bases and J by 0 bases, leaving 9 bases between them. The CDR3 bases are TGTGCCAGCAGCTTAGCGCAGAGCGTCTCTGGAAACACCATATATTTT. Translating it yields CASSLAQSVSGNTIYF.

This chain links TRBV10-3 with TRBJ2-1, with a tentative D call TRBD2 (7 bases). This CDR3 comprises 17 residues. Trimming took 0 bases from V and 3 from J, leaving 15 bases between them. Germline V gene data show CDR1 as ENHRY and CDR2 as SYGVKD. The CDR3: CAISESYGGRLYNEQFF. CDR3 nucleotides: TGTGCCATCAGTGAGTCTTACGGGGGGCGACTCTACAATGAGCAGTTCTTC.

The DNA for the CDR3 is TGTGCCAGTAGCCACGGCCGAGGAGAAAATTACAATGAGCAGTTCTTC. Translation gives CASSHGRGENYNEQFF. The chain recombines TRBV19 with TRBJ2-1, with D hard to call. Germline V lookup: CDR1 LNHDA, CDR2 SQIVND (reference sequence). V was shortened by 6 bases and J by 4 bases, with 19 bases between the two germline ends. The CDR3 length is 16 residues.

The rearrangement joins TRBV18 to TRBJ2-5; 9 bases fit TRBD2. CDR3 length equals 15 residues. The trim removed 4 bases at V and 2 bases at J, leaving 5 bases unmatched. CDR1 is KGHSH and CDR2 is LQKENI in the germline V gene. As DNA, the CDR3 is TGTGCCAGCTCACGAGCTAGCGGGGAGCAAGAGACCCAGTACTTC. Its protein is CASSRASGEQETQYF. Complete variable domain (other parts from reference TRBV18 and TRBJ2-5): NAGVMQNPRHLVRRRGQEARLRCSPMKGHSHVYWYRQLPEEGLKFMVYLQKENIIDESGMPKERFSAEFPKEGPSILRIQQVVRGDSAAYFCASSRASGEQETQYFGPGTRLLVL.